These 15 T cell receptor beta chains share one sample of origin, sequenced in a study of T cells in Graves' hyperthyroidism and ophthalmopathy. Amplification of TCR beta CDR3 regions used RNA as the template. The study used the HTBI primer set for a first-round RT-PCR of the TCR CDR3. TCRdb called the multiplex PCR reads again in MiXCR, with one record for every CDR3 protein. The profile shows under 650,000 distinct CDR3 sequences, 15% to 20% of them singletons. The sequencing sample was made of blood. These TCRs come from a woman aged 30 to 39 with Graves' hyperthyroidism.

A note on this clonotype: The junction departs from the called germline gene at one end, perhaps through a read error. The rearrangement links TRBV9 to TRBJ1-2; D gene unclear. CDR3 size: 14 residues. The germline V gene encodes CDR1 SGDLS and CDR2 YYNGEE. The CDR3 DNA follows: TGTGCCAGCAGCGGGGGAGGCTTCAACTGTGGCTACACCTTC. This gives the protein CASSGGGFNCGYTF.

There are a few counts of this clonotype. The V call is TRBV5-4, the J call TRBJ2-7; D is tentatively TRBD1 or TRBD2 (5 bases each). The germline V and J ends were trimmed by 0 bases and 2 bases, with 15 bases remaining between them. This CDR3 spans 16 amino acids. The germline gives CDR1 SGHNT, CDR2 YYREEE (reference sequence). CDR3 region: CASSLGGTASTYEQYF. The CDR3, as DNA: TGTGCCAGCAGCTTGGGGGGGACCGCCTCAACCTACGAGCAGTACTTC. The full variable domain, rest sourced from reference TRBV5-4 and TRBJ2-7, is ETGVTQSPTHLIKTRGQQVTLRCSSQSGHNTVSWYQQALGQGPQFIFQYYREEENGRGNFPPRFSGLQFPNYSSELNVNALELDDSALYLCASSLGGTASTYEQYFGPGTRLTVT.

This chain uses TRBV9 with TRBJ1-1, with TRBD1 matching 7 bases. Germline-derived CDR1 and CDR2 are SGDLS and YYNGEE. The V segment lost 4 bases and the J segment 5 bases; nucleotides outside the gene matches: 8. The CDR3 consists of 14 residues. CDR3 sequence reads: CASSQQGWKTEAFF. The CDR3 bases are TGTGCCAGCAGCCAACAGGGGTGGAAGACTGAAGCTTTCTTT.

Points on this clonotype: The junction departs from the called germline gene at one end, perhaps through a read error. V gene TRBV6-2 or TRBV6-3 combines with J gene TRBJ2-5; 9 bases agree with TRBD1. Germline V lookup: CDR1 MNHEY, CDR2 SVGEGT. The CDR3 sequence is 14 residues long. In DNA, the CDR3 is TGTGCCAGCTCATCGACAGGGGGGCAAGAGACCCGGTACTTC. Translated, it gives CASSSTGGQETRYF.

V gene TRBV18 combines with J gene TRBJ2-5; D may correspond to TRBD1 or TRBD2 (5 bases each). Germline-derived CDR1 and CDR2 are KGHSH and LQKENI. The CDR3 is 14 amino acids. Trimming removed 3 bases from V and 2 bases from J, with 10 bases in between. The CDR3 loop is CASSPMGRQETQYF. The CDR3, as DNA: TGTGCCAGCTCACCGATGGGACGTCAAGAGACCCAGTACTTC.

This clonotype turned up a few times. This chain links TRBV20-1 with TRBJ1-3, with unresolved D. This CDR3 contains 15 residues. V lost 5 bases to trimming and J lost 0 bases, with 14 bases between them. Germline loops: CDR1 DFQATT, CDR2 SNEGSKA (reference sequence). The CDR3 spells CSAPIGASSGNTIYF. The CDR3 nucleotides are TGCAGTGCTCCTATAGGAGCAAGCTCTGGAAACACCATATATTTT.

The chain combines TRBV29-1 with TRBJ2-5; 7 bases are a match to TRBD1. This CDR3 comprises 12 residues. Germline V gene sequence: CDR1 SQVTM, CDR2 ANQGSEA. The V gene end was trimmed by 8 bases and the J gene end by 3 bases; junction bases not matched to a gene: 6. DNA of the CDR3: TGCAGCATCTCAGACAGGGAAGAGACCCAGTACTTC. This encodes CSISDREETQYF.

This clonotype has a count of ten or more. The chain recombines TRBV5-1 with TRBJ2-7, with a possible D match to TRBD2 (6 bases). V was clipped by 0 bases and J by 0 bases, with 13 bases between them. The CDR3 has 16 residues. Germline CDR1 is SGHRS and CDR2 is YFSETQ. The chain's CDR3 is CASSLVGGALSYEQYF. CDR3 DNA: TGCGCCAGCAGCTTGGTCGGGGGAGCCCTCTCCTACGAGCAGTACTTC.

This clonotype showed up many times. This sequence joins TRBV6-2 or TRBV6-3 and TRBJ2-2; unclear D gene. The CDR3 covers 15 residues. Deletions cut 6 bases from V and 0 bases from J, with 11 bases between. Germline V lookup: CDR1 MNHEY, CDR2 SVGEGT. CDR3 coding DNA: TGTGCCAGCAGCCCAGTCATCTCGAACACCGGGGAGCTGTTTTTT. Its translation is CASSPVISNTGELFF.

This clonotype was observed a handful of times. The CDR3 DNA sequence: TGCAGTGCCAACGTACAGGGGCTCCAACAAGAGACCCAGTACTTC. As protein: CSANVQGLQQETQYF. J is TRBJ2-5 and V is TRBV20-1; 7 nucleotides line up with TRBD1. CDR3 length: 15 amino acids. CDR1 and CDR2 from the germline V gene are DFQATT and SNEGSKA (reference sequence). J was trimmed by 2 bases and V by 6 bases; bases with no gene match: 12.

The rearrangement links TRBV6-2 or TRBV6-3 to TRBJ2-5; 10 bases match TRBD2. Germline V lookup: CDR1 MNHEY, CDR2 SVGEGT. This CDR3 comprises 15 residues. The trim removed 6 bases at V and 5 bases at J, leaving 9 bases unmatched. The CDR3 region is CASRTAGGPEETQYF. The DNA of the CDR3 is TGTGCCAGCAGGACAGCGGGAGGGCCGGAGGAGACCCAGTACTTC.

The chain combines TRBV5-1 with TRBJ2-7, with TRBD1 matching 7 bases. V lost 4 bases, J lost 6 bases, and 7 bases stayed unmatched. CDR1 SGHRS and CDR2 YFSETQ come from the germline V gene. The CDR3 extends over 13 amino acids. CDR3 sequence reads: CASSLGTVREQYF. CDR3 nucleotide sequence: TGCGCCAGCAGCCTCGGGACAGTTCGCGAGCAGTACTTC.

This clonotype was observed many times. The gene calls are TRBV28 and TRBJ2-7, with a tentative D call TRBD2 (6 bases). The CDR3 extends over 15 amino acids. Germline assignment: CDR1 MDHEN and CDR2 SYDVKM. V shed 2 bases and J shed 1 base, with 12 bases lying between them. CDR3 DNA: TGTGCCAGCAGTTTAATCCCCGGGACTTCCTACGAGCAGTACTTC. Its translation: CASSLIPGTSYEQYF.

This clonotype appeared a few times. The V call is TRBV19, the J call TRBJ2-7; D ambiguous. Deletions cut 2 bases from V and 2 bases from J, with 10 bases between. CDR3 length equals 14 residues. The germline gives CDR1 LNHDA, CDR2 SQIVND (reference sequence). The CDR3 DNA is TGTGCCAGTAGTATACGGTGGAGAACCTACGAGCAGTACTTC. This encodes CASSIRWRTYEQYF.

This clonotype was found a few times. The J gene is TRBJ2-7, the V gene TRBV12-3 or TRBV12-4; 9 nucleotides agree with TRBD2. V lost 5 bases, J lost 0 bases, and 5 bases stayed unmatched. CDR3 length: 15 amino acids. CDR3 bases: TGTGCCAGCAGTCACGGACTAGCGAGCTCCTACGAGCAGTACTTC. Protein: CASSHGLASSYEQYF.